This T cell receptor beta chain originates from a study of blood T cell repertoires in COVID-19. Study at large: Acute and convalescent COVID-19 samples came from the United States, Italy and Spain. T cells, B-cell-depleted T cells, or PBMCs supplied cDNA or gDNA.

In assigning cohorts, the study relied on participant-reported clinical history. Methods used by the authors: Amplification of reference gene primers provided the estimated nucleated cell counts. Profiling relied on immunoSEQ multiplex PCR, and the TCRdb table lists in-frame clones only, not all of them. D and trimming come from the DNA, and the V and J calls and clone size come from that table. The table records about 140,000 clones, roughly 80% of them present only once. V gave up 6 bases and J gave up 9 bases; unmatched junction bases: 5. The germline V gene encodes CDR1 SNHLY and CDR2 FYNNEI. The CDR3 is 12 residues long.

The chain joins TRBV2 to TRBJ2-1; 7 bases are a match to TRBD2. Sequenced material: PBMCs or T cells enriched from blood (not recorded which). The sequence came from a man aged 40-55 years with acute COVID-19. CDR3 in DNA: TGTGCCAGCAGGCTAGCGGAGGCTGAGCAGTTCTTC. Translating it yields CASRLAEAEQFF.